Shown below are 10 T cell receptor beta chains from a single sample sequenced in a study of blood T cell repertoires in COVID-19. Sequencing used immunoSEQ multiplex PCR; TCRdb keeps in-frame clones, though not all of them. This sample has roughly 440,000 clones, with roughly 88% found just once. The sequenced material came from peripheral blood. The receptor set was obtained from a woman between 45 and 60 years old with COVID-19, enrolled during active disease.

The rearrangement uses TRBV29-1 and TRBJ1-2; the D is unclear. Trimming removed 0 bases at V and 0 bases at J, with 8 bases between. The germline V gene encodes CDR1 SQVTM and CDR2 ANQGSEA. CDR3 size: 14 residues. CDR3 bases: TGCAGCGTTGAAGATCCTGGAGCTAACTATGGCTACACCTTC. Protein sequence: CSVEDPGANYGYTF.

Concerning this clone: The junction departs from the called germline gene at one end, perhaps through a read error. The CDR3 nucleotides read TGTGCCAGCAGCGAAGAATCGGCAGATACGCAGTATTTT. It specifies CASSEESADTQYF. The chain recombines TRBV3-1 (or the pseudogene TRBV3-2) with TRBJ2-3; D gene uncertain. The CDR3 runs 13 residues. Germline CDR1 is LGHDT and CDR2 is YNNKEL (reference sequence).

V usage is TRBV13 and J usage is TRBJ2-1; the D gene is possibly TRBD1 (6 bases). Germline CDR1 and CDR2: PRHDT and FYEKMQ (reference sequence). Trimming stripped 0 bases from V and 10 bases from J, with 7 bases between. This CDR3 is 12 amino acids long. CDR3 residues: CASSLGRGEQFF. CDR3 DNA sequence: TGTGCCAGCAGCTTAGGCAGGGGAGAGCAGTTCTTC.

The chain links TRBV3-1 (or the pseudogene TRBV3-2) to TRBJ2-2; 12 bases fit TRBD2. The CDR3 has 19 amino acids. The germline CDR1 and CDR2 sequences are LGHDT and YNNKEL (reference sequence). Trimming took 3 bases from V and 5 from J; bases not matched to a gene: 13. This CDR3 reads CASSQGRTSGGPRTGELFF. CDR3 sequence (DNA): TGTGCCAGCAGCCAGGGGCGAACTAGCGGGGGGCCCAGGACCGGGGAGCTGTTTTTT.

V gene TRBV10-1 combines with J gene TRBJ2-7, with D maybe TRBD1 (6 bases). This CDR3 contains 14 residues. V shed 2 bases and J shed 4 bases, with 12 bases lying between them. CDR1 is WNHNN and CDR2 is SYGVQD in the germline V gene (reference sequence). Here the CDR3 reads CASSERQDGYEQYF. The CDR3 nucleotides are TGCGCCAGCAGTGAGCGACAGGACGGGTACGAGCAGTACTTC.

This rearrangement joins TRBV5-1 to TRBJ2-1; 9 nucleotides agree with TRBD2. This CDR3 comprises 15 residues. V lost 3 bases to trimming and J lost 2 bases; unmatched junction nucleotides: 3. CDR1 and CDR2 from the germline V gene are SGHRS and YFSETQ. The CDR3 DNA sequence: TGCGCCAGCAGCTGGAGCGGGGGGCCCTACAATGAGCAGTTCTTC. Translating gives CASSWSGGPYNEQFF.

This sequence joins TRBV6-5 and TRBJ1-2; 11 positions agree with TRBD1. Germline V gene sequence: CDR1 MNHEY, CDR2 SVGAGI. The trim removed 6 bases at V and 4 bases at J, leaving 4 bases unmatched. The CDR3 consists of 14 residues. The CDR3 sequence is CASRTGTGGYGYTF. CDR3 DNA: TGTGCCAGCAGGACCGGGACAGGGGGCTATGGCTACACCTTC.

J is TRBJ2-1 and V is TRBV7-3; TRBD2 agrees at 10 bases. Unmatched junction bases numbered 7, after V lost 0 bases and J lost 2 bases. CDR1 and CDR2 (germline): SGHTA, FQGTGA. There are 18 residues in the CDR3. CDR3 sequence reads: CASSLTGIAGGAYNEQFF. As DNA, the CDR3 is TGTGCCAGCAGCTTAACGGGGATAGCGGGGGGAGCCTACAATGAGCAGTTCTTC.

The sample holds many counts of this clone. The DNA of the CDR3 is TGCGCCAGCAGCTTGACAGGCCAAGGGTGGCCCCAGCATTTT. As protein: CASSLTGQGWPQHF. The chain has TRBV5-1 and TRBJ1-5; D might be TRBD1 (5 bases). Germline V gives CDR1 SGHRS, CDR2 YFSETQ. V was pared by 1 base and J by 9 bases, with 14 bases between. The CDR3 contains 14 residues.

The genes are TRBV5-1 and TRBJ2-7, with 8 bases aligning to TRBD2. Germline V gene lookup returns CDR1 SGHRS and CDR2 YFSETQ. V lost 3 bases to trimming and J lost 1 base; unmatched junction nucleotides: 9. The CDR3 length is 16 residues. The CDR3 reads CASSSQASGGSYEQYF. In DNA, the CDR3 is TGCGCCAGCAGCTCCCAAGCCAGCGGGGGATCCTACGAGCAGTACTTC.